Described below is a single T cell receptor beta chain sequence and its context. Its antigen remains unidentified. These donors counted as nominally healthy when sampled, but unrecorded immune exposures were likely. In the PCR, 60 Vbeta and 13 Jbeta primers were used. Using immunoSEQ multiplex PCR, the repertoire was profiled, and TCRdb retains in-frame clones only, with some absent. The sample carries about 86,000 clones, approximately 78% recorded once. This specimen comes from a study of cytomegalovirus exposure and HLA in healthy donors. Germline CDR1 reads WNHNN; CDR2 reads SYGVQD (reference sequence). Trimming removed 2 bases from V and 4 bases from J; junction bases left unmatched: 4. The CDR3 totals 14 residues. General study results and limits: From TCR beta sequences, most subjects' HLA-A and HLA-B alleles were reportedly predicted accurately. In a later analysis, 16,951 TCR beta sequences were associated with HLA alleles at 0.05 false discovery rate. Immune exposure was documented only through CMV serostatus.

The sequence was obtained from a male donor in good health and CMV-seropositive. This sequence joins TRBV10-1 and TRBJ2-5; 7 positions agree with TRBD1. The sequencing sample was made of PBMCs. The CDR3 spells CASSERQGGETQYF. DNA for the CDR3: TGCGCCAGCAGTGAGCGACAGGGTGGAGAGACCCAGTACTTC.